This T cell receptor (beta chain) is drawn from a study of blood T cell repertoires in COVID-19. At least ten counts were recorded for this clone. Trimming left V 6 bases short and J 6 bases short, with 15 bases between. The germline CDR1 and CDR2 sequences are SQVTM and ANQGSEA. This CDR3 has 12 amino acids. The assay was immunoSEQ multiplex PCR, and TCRdb's table has in-frame clones only and misses some. Seen here are some 82,000 clones, roughly 89% observed once, and the top ten hold 1.5% to 2%. The chain couples TRBV29-1 to TRBJ2-7; perhaps TRBD1 as D (6 bases). This TCR was recovered from a woman aged 50 to 65 in a cohort sampled during active COVID-19. Specimen: peripheral blood. CDR3 in DNA: TGCAGCGTCCGTACAGGGAAGGGCGAGCAGTACTTC. This codes for CSVRTGKGEQYF.